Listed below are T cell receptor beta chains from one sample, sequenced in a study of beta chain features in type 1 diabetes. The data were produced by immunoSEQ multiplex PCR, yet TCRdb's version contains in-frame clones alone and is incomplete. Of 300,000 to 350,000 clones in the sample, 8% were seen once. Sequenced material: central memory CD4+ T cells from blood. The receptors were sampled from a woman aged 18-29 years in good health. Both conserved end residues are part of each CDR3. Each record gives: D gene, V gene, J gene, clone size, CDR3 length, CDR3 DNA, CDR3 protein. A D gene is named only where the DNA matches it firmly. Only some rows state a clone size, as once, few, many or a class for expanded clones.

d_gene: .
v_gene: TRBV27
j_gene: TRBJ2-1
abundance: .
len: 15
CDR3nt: TGTGCCAGCAGTCTAGAGTGGGCCACAGGTCATGAGCAGTTCTTC
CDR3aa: CASSLEWATGHEQFF

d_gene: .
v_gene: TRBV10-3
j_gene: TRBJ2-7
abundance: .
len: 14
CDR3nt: TGTGCCATCAGTGAGTCTGGCAGGGGGGACGAGCAGTACTTC
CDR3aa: CAISESGRGDEQYF

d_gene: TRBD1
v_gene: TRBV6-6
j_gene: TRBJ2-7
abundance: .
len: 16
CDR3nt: TGTGCCAGCAGGGCCGGGACAGGGGCCGCGATATACGAGCAGTACTTC
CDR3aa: CASRAGTGAAIYEQYF

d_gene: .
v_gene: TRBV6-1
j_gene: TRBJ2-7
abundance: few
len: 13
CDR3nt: TGTGCCAGCAGCGAGAACATAGTCTACGAGCAGTACTTC
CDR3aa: CASSENIVYEQYF

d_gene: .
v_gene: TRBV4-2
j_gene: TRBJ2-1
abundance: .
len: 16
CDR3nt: TGTGCCAGCAGCCGGACAGAGGACGCCGGGTATAGTGAGCAGTTCTTC
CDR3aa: CASSRTEDAGYSEQFF

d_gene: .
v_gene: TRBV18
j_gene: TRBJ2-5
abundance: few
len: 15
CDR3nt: TGTGCCAGCTCACCACCGCTCGAAATACAAGAGACCCAGTACTTC
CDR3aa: CASSPPLEIQETQYF

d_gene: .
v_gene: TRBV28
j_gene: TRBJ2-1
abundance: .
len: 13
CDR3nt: TGTGCCAGCAGTTTGGGCAGCCGCGGTGAGCAGTTCTTC
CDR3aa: CASSLGSRGEQFF

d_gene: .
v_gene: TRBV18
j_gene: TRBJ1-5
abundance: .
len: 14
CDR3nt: TGTGCCAGCTCACCAACAGGTTTCAATCAGCCCCAGCATTTT
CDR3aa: CASSPTGFNQPQHF

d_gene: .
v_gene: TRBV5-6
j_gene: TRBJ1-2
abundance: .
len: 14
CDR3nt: TGTGCCAGCAGCTATTGGGAGCGGTCGCATGGCTACACCTTC
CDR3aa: CASSYWERSHGYTF

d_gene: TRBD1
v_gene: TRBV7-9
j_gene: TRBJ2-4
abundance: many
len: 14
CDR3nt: TGTGCCAGCAGCCCTAATCAGGGGGCGAACATTCAGTACTTC
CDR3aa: CASSPNQGANIQYF

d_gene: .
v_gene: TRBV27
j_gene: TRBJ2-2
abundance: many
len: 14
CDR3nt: TGTGCCAGCAGTTTCCCCAGTAGGGCCGGGGAGCTGTTTTTT
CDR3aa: CASSFPSRAGELFF

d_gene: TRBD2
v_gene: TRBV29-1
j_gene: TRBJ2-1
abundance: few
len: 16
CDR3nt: TGCAGCGTTGAAGATCAGGGAGGGACTAGGTCTCGTGAGCAGTTCTTC
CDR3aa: CSVEDQGGTRSREQFF

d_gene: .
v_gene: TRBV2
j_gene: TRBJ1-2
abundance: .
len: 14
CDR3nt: TGTGCCAGCAGTGTTGAGAGTCTCCAGCGTGGCTACACCTTC
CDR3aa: CASSVESLQRGYTF

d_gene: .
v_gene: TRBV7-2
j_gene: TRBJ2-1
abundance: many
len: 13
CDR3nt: TGTGCCAGCAGCTTCTTAGGGATAAATGAGCAGTTCTTC
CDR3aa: CASSFLGINEQFF

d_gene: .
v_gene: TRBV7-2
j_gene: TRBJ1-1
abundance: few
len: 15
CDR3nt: TGTGCCAGCAGCGCCTGGGACGGTGAGGACACTGAAGCTTTCTTT
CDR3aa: CASSAWDGEDTEAFF

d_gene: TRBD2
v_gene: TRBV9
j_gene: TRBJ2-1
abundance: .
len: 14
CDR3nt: TGTGCCAGCAGCGACAGGACTAGCGGGGGTGAGCAGTTCTTC
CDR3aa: CASSDRTSGGEQFF

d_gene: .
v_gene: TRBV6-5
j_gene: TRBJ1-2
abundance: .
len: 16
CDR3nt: TGTGCCAGCAGTTACTCTCCCTCGACACCGAACTATGGCTACACCTTC
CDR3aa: CASSYSPSTPNYGYTF